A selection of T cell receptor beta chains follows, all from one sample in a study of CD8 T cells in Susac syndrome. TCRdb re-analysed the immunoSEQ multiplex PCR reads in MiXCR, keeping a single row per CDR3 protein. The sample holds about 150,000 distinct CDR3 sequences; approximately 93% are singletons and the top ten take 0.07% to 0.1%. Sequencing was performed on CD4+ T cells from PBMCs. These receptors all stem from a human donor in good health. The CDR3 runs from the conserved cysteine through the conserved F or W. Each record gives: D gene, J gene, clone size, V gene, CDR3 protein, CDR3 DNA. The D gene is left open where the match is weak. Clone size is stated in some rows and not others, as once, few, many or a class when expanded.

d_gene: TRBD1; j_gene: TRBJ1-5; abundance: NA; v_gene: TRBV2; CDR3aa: CASSGQGDQPQHF; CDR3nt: TGTGCCAGCAGTGGGCAGGGGGATCAGCCCCAGCATTTT
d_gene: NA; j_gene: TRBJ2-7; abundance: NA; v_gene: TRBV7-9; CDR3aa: CASSLTGTPYEQYF; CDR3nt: TGTGCCAGCAGCTTAACCGGGACTCCCTACGAGCAGTACTTC
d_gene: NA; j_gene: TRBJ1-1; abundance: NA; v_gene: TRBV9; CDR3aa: CASSVDPPTGVNTEAFF; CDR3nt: TGTGCCAGCAGCGTAGACCCTCCGACAGGAGTGAACACTGAAGCTTTCTTT
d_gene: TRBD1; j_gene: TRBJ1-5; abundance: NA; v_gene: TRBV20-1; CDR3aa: CSADRVDQPQHF; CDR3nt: TGCAGTGCTGACAGGGTTGATCAGCCCCAGCATTTT
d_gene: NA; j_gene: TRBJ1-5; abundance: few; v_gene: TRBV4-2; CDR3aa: CASSLEALGSNQPQHF; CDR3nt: TGTGCCAGCAGCCTTGAGGCCCTGGGAAGCAATCAGCCCCAGCATTTT
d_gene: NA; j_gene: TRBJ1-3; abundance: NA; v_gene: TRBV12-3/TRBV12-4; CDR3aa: CASNPGTAGNTIYF; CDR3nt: TGTGCCAGCAACCCCGGGACTGCTGGAAACACCATATATTTT
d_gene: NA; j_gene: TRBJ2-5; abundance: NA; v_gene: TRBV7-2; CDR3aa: CASSPDRAGGTQYF; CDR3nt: TGTGCCAGCAGCCCCGACAGGGCCGGGGGGACCCAGTACTTC
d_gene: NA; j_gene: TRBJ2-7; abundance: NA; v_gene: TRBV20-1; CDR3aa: CSATGPIYEQYF; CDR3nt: TGCAGTGCCACGGGACCGATCTACGAGCAGTACTTC
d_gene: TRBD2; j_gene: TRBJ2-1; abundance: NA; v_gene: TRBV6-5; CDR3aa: CASSNSGRTYNEQFF; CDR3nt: TGTGCCAGCAGTAATAGCGGGAGGACCTACAATGAGCAGTTCTTC
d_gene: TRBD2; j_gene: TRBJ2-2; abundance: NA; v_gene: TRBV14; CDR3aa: CASSQRATGGGNTGELFF; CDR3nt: TGTGCCAGCAGCCAGAGAGCGACGGGAGGTGGAAACACCGGGGAGCTGTTTTTT
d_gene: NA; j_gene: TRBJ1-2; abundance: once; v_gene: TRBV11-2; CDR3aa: CASSLVHEDGHWSYTF; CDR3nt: TGTGCCAGCAGCTTAGTTCATGAGGACGGTCATTGGAGCTACACCTTC
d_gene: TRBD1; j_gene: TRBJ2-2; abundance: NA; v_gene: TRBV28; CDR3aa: CASSSSGQGRDTGELFF; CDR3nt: TGTGCCAGCAGTAGCAGCGGACAGGGACGAGACACCGGGGAGCTGTTTTTT
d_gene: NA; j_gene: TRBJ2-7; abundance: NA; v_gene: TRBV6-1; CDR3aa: CATLRTAGPQSYEQYF; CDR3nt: TGTGCCACCCTCAGGACAGCAGGACCTCAAAGCTACGAGCAGTACTTC
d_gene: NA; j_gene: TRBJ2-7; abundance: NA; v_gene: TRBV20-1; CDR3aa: CSARGVAGMYEQYF; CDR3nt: TGCAGTGCTAGGGGGGTTGCGGGTATGTACGAGCAGTACTTC
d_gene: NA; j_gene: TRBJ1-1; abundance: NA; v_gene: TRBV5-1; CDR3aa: CASSSTGNTEAFF; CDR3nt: TGTGCCAGCTCATCGACGGGCAACACTGAAGCTTTCTTT
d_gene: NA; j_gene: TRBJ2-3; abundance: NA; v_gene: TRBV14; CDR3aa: CASRRSRDSTDTQYF; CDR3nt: TGTGCCAGCAGACGGAGCAGGGATAGCACAGATACGCAGTATTTT
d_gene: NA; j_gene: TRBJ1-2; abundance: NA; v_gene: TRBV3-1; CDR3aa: CASSQGDAYGYTF; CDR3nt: TGTGCCAGCAGCCAAGGGGACGCCTATGGCTACACCTTC
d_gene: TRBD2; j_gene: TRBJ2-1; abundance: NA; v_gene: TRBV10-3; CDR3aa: CAIMTSGSNEQFF; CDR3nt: TGTGCCATCATGACTAGCGGGAGCAATGAGCAGTTCTTC
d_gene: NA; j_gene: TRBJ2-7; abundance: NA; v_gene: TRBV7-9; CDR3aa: CASSSPALGEQYF; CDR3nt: TGTGCCAGCAGCTCCCCGGCGTTAGGGGAGCAGTACTTC
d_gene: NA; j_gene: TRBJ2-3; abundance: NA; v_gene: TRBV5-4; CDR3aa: CASSAGSPDTQYF; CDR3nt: TGTGCCAGCAGTGCCGGGTCTCCAGATACGCAGTATTTT
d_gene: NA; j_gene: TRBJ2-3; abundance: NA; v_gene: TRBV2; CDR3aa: CATSEGADTQYF; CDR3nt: TGTGCCACCTCTGAGGGGGCAGATACGCAGTATTTT
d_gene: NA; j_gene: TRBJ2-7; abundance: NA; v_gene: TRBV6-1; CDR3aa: CASSDNQRTGWHF; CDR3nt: TGTGCCAGCAGTGACAACCAAAGGACGGGTTGGCACTTC
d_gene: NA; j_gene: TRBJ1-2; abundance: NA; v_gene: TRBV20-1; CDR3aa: CSSTKQDSYGYTF; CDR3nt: TGCAGCTCAACCAAACAGGACAGCTATGGCTACACCTTC
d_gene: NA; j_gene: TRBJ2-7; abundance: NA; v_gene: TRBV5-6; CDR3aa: CASSLITYEQYF; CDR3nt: TGTGCCAGCAGCTTGATCACCTACGAGCAGTACTTC
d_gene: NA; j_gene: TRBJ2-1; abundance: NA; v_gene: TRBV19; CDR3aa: CASSRWDSYNEQFF; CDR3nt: TGTGCCAGTAGTCGCTGGGACTCCTACAATGAGCAGTTCTTC
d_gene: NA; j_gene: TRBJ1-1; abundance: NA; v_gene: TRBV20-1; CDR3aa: CSARDPGVNTEAFF; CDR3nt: TGCAGTGCTAGAGACCCGGGGGTGAACACTGAAGCTTTCTTT
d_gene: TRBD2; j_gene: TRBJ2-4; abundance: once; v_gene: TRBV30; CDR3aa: CAWSFAGGGYIQYF; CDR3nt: TGTGCCTGGAGTTTCGCGGGAGGGGGGTACATTCAGTACTTC
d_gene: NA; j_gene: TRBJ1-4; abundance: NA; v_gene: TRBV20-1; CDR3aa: CSAEGGEKLFF; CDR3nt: TGCAGTGCTGAGGGGGGGGAAAAACTGTTTTTT
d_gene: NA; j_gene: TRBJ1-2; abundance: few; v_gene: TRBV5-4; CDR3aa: CASSQDRNYGYTF; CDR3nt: TGTGCCAGCAGTCAGGACAGAAACTATGGCTACACCTTC
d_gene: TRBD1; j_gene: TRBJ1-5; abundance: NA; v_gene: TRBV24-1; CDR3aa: CATSDSGTGNQPQHF; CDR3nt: TGTGCCACCAGTGATTCCGGGACAGGCAATCAGCCCCAGCATTTT
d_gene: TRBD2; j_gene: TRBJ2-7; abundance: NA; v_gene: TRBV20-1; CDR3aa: CSVRTSGSYEQYF; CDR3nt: TGCAGTGTGAGGACTAGCGGATCCTACGAGCAGTACTTC
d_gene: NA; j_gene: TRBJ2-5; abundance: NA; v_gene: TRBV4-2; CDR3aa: CASSRGRGASGGETQYF; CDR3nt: TGTGCCAGCAGCCGGGGGCGGGGCGCTAGCGGCGGAGAGACCCAGTACTTC
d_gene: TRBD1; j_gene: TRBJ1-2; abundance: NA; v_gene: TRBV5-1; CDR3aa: CASSSLRDRGPRRYGYTF; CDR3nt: TGCGCCAGCAGCTCCCTCCGGGACAGGGGCCCCCGGCGGTATGGCTACACCTTC
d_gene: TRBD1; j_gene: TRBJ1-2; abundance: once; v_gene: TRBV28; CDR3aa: CASRTPQGGFLYGYTF; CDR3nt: TGTGCCAGCAGAACCCCTCAGGGGGGGTTCTTATATGGCTACACCTTC
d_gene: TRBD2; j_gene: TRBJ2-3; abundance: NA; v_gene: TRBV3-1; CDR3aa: CASSPGTSGNAQYF; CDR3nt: TGTGCCAGCAGCCCAGGGACTAGCGGGAATGCGCAGTATTTT
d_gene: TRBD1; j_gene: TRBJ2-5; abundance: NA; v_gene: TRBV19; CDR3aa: CASSIGTGGETQYF; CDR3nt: TGTGCCAGTAGTATCGGGACAGGTGGAGAGACCCAGTACTTC
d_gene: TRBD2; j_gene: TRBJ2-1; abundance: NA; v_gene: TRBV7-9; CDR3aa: CASSLVGTSGSLSYNEQFF; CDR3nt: TGTGCCAGCAGCTTAGTCGGGACTAGCGGGTCATTGTCCTACAATGAGCAGTTCTTC
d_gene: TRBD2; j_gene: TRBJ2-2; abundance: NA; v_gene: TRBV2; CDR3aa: CASSELAGGPNTGELFF; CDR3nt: TGTGCCAGCAGTGAACTAGCGGGAGGGCCTAACACCGGGGAGCTGTTTTTT